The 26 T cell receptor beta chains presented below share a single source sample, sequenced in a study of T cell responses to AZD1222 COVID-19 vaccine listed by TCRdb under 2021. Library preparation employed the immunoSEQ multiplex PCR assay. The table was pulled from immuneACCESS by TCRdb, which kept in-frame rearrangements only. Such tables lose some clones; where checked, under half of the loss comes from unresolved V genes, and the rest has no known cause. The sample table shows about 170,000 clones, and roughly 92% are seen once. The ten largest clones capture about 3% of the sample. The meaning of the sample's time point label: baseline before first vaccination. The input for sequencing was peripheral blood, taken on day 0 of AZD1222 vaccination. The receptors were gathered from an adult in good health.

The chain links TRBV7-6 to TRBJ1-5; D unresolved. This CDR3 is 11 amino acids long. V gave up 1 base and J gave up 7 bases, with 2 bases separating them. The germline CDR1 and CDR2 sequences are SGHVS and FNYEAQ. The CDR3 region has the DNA TGTGCCAGCAGCTTAGAACAGCCCCAGCATTTT. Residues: CASSLEQPQHF.

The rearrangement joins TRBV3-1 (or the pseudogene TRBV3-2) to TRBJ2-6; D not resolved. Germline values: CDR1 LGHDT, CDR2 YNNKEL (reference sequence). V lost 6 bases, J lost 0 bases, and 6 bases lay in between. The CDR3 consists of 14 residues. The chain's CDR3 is CASRHVSGANVLTF. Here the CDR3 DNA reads TGTGCCAGCAGGCATGTCTCTGGGGCCAACGTCCTGACTTTC.

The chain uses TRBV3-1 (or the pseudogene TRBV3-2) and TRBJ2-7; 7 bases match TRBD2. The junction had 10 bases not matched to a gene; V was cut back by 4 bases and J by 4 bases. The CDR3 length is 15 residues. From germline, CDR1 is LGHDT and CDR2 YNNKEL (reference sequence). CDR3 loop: CASSRPDSGLYEQYF. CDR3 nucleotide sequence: TGTGCCAGCAGCCGGCCAGATAGCGGGTTGTACGAGCAGTACTTC.

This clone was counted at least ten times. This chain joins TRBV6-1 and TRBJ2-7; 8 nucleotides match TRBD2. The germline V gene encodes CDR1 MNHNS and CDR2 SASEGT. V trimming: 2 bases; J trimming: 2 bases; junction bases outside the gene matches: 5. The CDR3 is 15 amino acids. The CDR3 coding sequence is TGTGCCAGCAGTGAAAGGAGCGGGAGCGCCTACGAGCAGTACTTC. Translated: CASSERSGSAYEQYF.

The CDR3, as DNA: TGTGCCAGCAGCTTACCGTCGGGACTAGCGGGCTACAATGAGCAGTTCTTC. Its translation: CASSLPSGLAGYNEQFF. V is TRBV7-9 and J is TRBJ2-1; 12 nucleotides match TRBD2. The length of the CDR3 is 17 residues. V was pared by 2 bases and J by 3 bases, with 5 bases of the junction left unmatched. Germline CDR1 reads SEHNR; CDR2 reads FQNEAQ (reference sequence).

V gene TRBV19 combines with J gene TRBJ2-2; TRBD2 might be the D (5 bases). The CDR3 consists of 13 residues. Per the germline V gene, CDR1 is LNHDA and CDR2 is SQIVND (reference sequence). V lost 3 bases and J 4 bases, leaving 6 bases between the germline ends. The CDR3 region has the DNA TGTGCCAGTAGTATGGAGGTCACCGGGGAGCTGTTTTTT. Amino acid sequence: CASSMEVTGELFF.

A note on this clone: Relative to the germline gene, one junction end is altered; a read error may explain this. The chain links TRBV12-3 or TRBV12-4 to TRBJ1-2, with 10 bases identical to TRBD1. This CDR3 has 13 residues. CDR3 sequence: CASSSRTGGGSFF. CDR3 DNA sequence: TGTGCCAGCAGTTCACGGACAGGGGGAGGTTCGTTCTTC.

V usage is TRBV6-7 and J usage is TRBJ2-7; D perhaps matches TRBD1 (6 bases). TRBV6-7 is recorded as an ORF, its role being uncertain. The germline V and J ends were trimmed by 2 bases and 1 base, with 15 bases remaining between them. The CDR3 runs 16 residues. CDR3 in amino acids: CASSYLRDRPSYEQYF. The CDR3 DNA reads TGTGCCAGCAGTTACCTCCGAGACAGGCCATCCTACGAGCAGTACTTC.

The CDR3 DNA reads as TGTGCCAGCAGTCTGGAACAGCAAGAGACCCAGTACTTC. Translation gives CASSLEQQETQYF. The gene calls are TRBV12-3 or TRBV12-4 and TRBJ2-7; the D is unclear. The assigned J gene may be wrong: the sequence end matches TRBJ2-5 better. The CDR3 sequence is 13 residues long.

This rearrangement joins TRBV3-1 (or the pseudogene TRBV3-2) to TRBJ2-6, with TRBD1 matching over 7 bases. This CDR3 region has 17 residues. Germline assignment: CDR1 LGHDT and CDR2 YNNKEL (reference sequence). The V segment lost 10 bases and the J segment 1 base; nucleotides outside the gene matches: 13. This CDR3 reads CATTRKDRVSGANVLTF. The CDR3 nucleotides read TGTGCCACTACCCGAAAAGACAGGGTATCTGGGGCCAACGTCCTGACTTTC.

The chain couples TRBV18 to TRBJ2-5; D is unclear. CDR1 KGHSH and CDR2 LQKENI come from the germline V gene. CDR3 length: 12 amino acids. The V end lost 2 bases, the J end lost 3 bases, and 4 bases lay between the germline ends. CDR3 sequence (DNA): TGTGCCAGCTCACCAGGAAAAGAGACCCAGTACTTC. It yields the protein CASSPGKETQYF.

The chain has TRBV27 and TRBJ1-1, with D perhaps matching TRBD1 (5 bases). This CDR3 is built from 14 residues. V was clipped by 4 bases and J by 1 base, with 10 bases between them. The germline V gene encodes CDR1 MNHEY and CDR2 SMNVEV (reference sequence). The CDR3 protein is CASSWGRGNTEAFF. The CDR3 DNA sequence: TGTGCCAGCAGTTGGGGGAGGGGGAACACTGAAGCTTTCTTT.

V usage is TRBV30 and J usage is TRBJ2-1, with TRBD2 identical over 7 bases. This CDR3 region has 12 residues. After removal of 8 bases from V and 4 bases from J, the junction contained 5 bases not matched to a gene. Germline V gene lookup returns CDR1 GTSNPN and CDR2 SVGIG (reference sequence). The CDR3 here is CARGVSYNEQFF. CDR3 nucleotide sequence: TGTGCCCGGGGGGTTTCATACAATGAGCAGTTCTTC.

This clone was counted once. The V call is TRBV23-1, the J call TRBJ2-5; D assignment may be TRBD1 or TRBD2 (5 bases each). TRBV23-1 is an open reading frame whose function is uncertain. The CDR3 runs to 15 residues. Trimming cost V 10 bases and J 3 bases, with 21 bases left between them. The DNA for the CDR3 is TGCGCCACCCCAACCTCCGGGACGGAAAAAGAGACCCAGTACTTC. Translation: CATPTSGTEKETQYF.

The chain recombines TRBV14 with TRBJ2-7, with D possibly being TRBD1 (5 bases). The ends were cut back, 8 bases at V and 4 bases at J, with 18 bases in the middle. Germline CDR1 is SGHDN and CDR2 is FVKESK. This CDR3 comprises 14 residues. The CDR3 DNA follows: TGTGCCAGCGCTCGACAAAACCAGGGATACGAGCAGTACTTC. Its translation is CASARQNQGYEQYF.

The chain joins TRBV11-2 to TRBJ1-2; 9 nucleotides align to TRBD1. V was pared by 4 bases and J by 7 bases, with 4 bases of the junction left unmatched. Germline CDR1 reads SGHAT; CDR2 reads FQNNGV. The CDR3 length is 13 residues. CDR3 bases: TGTGCCAGCAGCTCTACAGGGGGCCTTGGCTACACCTTC. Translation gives CASSSTGGLGYTF.

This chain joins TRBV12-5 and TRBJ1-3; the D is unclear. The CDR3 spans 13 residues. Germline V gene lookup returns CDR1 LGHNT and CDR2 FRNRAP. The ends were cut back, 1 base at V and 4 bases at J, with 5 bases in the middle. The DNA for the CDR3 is TGTGCTAGTGGTTTGGACGGGGGAAACACCATATATTTT. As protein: CASGLDGGNTIYF.

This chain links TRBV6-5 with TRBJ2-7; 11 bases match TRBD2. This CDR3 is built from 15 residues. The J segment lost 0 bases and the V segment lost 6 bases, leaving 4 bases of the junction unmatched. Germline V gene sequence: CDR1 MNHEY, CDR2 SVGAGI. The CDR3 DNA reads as TGTGCCAGCAGACAGACTAGCGGGGTCTCCTACGAGCAGTACTTC. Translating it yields CASRQTSGVSYEQYF.

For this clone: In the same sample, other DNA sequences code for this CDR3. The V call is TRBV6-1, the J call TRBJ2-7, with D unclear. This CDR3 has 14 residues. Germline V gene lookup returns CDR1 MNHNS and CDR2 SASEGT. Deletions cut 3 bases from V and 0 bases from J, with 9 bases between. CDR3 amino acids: CASSEAGSSYEQYF. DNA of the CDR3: TGTGCCAGCAGTGAGGCAGGCAGCTCCTACGAGCAGTACTTC.

Here the CDR3 DNA reads TGCGCCAGCGGTAACTGGAACACTGAAGCTTTCTTT. Translating it yields CASGNWNTEAFF. The chain is built from TRBV10-1 and TRBJ1-1, with D unclear. Between the trimmed V and J ends, which lost 8 bases and 1 base, there was a span of 8 bases. The CDR3 runs to 12 residues. Germline values: CDR1 WNHNN, CDR2 SYGVQD (reference sequence).

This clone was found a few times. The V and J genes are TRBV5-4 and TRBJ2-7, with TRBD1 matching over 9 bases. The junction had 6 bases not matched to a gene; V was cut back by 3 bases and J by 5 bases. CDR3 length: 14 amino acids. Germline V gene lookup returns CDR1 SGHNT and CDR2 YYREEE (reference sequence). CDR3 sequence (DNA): TGTGCCAGCAGCTCAAGGACAGGGGACGACGAGCAGTACTTC. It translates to CASSSRTGDDEQYF.

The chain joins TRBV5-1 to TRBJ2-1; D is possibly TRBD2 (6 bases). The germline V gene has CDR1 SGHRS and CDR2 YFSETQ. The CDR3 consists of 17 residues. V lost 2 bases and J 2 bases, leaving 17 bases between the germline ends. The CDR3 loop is CASSFGRESFPYNEQFF. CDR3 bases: TGCGCCAGCAGCTTTGGTCGGGAGTCATTCCCCTACAATGAGCAGTTCTTC.

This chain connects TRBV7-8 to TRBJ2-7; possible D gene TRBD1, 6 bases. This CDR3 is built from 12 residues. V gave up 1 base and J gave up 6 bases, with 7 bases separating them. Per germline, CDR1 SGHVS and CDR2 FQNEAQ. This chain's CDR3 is CASSLGTAEQYF. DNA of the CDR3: TGTGCCAGCAGCTTAGGGACAGCCGAGCAGTACTTC.

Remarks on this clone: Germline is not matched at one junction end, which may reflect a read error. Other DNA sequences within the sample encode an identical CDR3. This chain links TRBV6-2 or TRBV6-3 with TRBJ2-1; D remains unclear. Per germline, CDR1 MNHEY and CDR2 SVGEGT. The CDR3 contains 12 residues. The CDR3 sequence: CASSYLDNEQFF. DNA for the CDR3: TGCGCCAGCAGTTACCTTGACAATGAGCAGTTCTTC.

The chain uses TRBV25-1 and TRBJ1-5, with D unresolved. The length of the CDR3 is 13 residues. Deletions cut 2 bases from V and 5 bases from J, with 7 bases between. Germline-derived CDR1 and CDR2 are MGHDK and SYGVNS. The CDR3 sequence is CASSERWDQPQHF. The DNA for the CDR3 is TGTGCCAGCAGTGAACGGTGGGATCAGCCCCAGCATTTT. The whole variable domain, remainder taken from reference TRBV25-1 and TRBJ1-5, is EADIYQTPRYLVIGTGKKITLECSQTMGHDKMYWYQQDPGMELHLIHYSYGVNSTEKGDLSSESTVSRIRTEHFPLTLESARPSHTSQYLCASSERWDQPQHFGDGTRLSIL.

Here the CDR3 reads CASRLPGQSIYF. The CDR3 DNA follows: TGTGCCAGCAGACTACCGGGACAGTCCATATATTTT. V and J are TRBV3-1 (or the pseudogene TRBV3-2) and TRBJ1-3; TRBD1 agrees at 7 bases. V lost 6 bases and J lost 11; bases outside the gene matches: 7. Germline lookup yields CDR1 LGHDT and CDR2 YNNKEL (reference sequence). The CDR3 contains 12 residues.